This T cell receptor beta chain is from a study of glioma-infiltrating T cells. This clonotype was observed a handful of times. Using RNA template, CDR3s of TCR alpha and beta were amplified with iRepertoire arm-PCR. Using its own MiXCR run on the multiplex PCR reads, TCRdb lists one record per CDR3 protein. The sample gives more than 110,000 distinct CDR3 sequences, 30% to 40% of which show up once; around 18% is in the top ten. Sequences were obtained from glioma tissue, nonneoplastic brain tissue, or PBMCs (not recorded which). The receptor comes from a human donor with low-grade glioma or glioblastoma, undergoing nonglioma brain surgery, or in good health (not recorded which).

This CDR3 is CATSEGGLDNAFF. CDR3 coding DNA: TGTGCCACCAGTGAGGGAGGCCTGGATAATGCTTTCTTT. This chain connects TRBV24-1 to TRBJ1-1; D ambiguous. CDR1 and CDR2 (germline): KGHDR, SFDVKD. V dropped 4 bases and J dropped 11 bases, with 16 bases sitting between them. The length of the CDR3 is 13 residues.